The clone carrying this T cell receptor beta chain has a single count. No antigen is known for it. A multiplex PCR was run with 60 Vbeta primers and 13 Jbeta primers. The table came from immunoSEQ multiplex PCR; TCRdb's copy has only in-frame clones and leaves some out. The sample has approximately 150,000 clones, 75% to 85% seen once; the top ten hold around 14%. This entry comes from a study of cytomegalovirus exposure and HLA in healthy donors. Study-level points and caveats: Researchers catalogued over 150 TCR beta chains as cytomegalovirus-associated. For cytomegalovirus status, the classifier reportedly gave diagnoses with high specificity and sensitivity. Association of a missense DCLRE1C variant with TCR beta V- and J-gene trimming was reported in a later analysis. Later on, an analysis tied 15,000 to 20,000 TCR beta sequences to HLA alleles at 0.05 false discovery rate.

Germline CDR1 is LGHNA and CDR2 is YNFKEQ. Trimming cost V 5 bases and J 2 bases; bases outside gene matches: 3. The CDR3 is 16 amino acids. The sequencing sample was made of PBMCs. This TCR derives from a woman between 50 and 59 years old in good health and CMV-seronegative. This chain links TRBV4-2 with TRBJ2-4; 13 bases are shared with TRBD2. CDR3 loop: CASSLLAGGPKNIQYF. The CDR3 DNA follows: TGTGCCAGCAGCTTACTAGCGGGAGGGCCCAAAAACATTCAGTACTTC.